This T cell receptor (beta chain) comes out of a study of regulatory T cells in long-lasting Graves disease. Findings and limits, study-wide: More public clonotypes were shared by persistent patients (2,741) than by new patients (approximately 990). Thyroid tissue was not sampled; only peripheral blood was.

The CDR3 is 12 amino acids. Germline V gene lookup returns CDR1 KGHSH and CDR2 LQKENI. Trimming took off 4 bases at V and 6 bases at J, with 7 bases between the two ends. Time point: newly diagnosed GD, antithyroid drugs for less than 3 months. RNA from PBMCs was the source of the TCR library. The patients were enrolled through endocrinology in Xi'an, China. About this clonotype itself: Antigen specificity is unknown.

Relying on iRepertoire HTBI primers and Arm-PCR of CDR3 regions, the team built TCR beta libraries. Using its own MiXCR run on the multiplex PCR reads, TCRdb lists one record per CDR3 protein. The data contain more than 300,000 distinct CDR3 sequences, roughly 17% of them singletons. Separately, the same data were catalogued under a study of T cells in Graves' hyperthyroidism and ophthalmopathy.

This material consisted of peripheral blood mononuclear cells (PBMCs), taken at new diagnosis, from a patient treated with antithyroid drugs. The chain uses TRBV18 and TRBJ2-1; D is unresolved. The source is a woman in her late teens or twenties with Graves disease. The CDR3 is CASSLTTNEQFF. The CDR3 DNA follows: TGTGCCAGCTCACTGACAACCAATGAGCAGTTCTTC.